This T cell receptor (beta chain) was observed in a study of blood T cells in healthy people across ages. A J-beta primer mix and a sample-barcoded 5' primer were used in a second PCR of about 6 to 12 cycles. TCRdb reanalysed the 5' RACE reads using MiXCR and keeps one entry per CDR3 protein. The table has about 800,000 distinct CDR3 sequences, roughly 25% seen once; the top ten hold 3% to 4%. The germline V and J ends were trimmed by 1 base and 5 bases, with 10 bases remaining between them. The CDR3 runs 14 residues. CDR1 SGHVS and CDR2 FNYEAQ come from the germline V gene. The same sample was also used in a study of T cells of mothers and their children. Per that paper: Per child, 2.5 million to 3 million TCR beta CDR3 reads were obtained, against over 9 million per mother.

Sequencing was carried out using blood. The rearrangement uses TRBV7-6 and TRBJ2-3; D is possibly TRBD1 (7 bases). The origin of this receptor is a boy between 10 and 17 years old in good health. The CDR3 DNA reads TGTGCCAGCAGCTTAGTGCAGGGGGGAGATACGCAGTATTTT. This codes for CASSLVQGGDTQYF.